Included here is one T cell receptor beta chain sequence, with context. Its antigen is not identified. Next came a second PCR, run for about 6 to 12 cycles, which used a sample-barcoded 5' primer along with a J-beta primer mix. TCRdb reanalysed the 5' RACE reads using MiXCR and keeps one entry per CDR3 protein. This table has about 1,400,000 distinct CDR3 sequences, approximately 59% appearing once. Trimming cost V 8 bases and J 1 base; bases outside gene matches: 22. The CDR3 covers 19 residues. The germline gives CDR1 SQVTM, CDR2 ANQGSEA. These data belong to a study of blood T cells in healthy people across ages. About the study: Through template switching, about one barcoded beta molecule was captured per two T cells, as measured in model experiments. Study-level findings and limits: Naive and antigen-experienced cells could not be conclusively compared, given unsorted PBMCs.

Each individual donor underwent a draw of roughly 10 milliliters of peripheral blood. This chain uses TRBV29-1 with TRBJ2-3, with TRBD1 identical over 9 bases. The TCR comes from a man aged 18 to 35 in good health. Material for sequencing was blood. As DNA, the CDR3 is TGCAGCTCAACGCCCCGGACAGGGGATATTATTGACGGCACAGATACGCAGTATTTT. Amino acids: CSSTPRTGDIIDGTDTQYF.